This paragraph covers one T cell receptor (beta chain) sequence. TCRdb keeps only in-frame clones here, not all; method: immunoSEQ multiplex PCR. The sample holds 110,000 or so clones; just under 95% are singletons and the top ten take roughly 0.16%. The data originate from a study of siplizumab effects on memory and regulatory T cells. Germline V CDR1 and CDR2: SEHNR, FQNEAQ (reference sequence). This CDR3 comprises 14 residues. V lost 10 bases, J lost 2 bases, and 12 bases lay in between. The chain uses TRBV7-9 and TRBJ2-6; D unclear. The TCR originated in a human donor in good health. The sequenced sample was non-Treg CD4+ T cells sorted from blood. The DNA of the CDR3 is TGTGCCATTGAGTCGTACGCTGGGGCCAACGTCCTGACTTTC. Translated, it gives CAIESYAGANVLTF.